This is a list of T cell receptor beta chains from one sample in a study of T cell changes during pregnancy in multiple sclerosis. Profiled with immunoSEQ multiplex PCR; TCRdb holds only in-frame clones, not every one. This repertoire shows about 59,000 clones, 93% found once; its top ten account for 2% to 3%. The sample was CD8+ T cells from peripheral blood mononuclear cells, taken in the third trimester of pregnancy. Receptor source: a female donor with multiple sclerosis, enrolled in a pregnancy study. CDR3s include the opening cysteine and the closing phenylalanine or tryptophan. Each record gives: D gene, V gene, clone size, J gene, CDR3 protein, CDR3 DNA. A D gene is named only where the DNA matches it firmly. A clone size is listed for some rows: how often the clone was seen (once, few, many), or a class if it is expanded.

>-|TRBV9|-|TRBJ1-5
CASSVAGNNQPQHF
TGTGCCAGCAGCGTAGCAGGTAACAATCAGCCCCAGCATTTT
>TRBD2|TRBV29-1|-|TRBJ2-1
CSADLAGVLDEQFF
TGCAGCGCCGATCTAGCGGGAGTCTTAGATGAGCAGTTCTTC
>TRBD1|TRBV27|-|TRBJ2-1
CASSLGPGQGYYNEQFF
TGTGCCAGCAGTTTAGGGCCGGGACAGGGCTACTACAATGAGCAGTTCTTC
>-|TRBV7-7|-|TRBJ2-1
CASSSAAGTEQFF
TGTGCCAGCAGCTCCGCCGCGGGAACGGAGCAGTTCTTC
>TRBD2|TRBV5-1|-|TRBJ2-7
CASSPGLADYEQYF
TGCGCCAGCAGCCCGGGACTAGCGGACTACGAGCAGTACTTC
>-|TRBV6-5|-|TRBJ2-2
CASRGRKANTGELFF
TGTGCCAGCAGGGGGAGGAAAGCGAACACCGGGGAGCTGTTTTTT
>-|TRBV28|once|TRBJ1-3
CAHWGGSSGNTIYF
TGTGCCCACTGGGGGGGGTCCTCTGGAAACACCATATATTTT
>-|TRBV9|-|TRBJ2-5
CASAGETQYF
TGTGCCAGCGCGGGGGAGACCCAGTACTTC
>-|TRBV28|-|TRBJ2-6
CASSYSDKDPSGANVLTF
TGTGCCAGCAGTTATTCGGACAAGGACCCCTCTGGGGCCAACGTCCTGACTTTC
>TRBD1|TRBV6-1|-|TRBJ1-4
CASRGQGTREKLFF
TGTGCCAGCAGGGGACAGGGGACCCGGGAAAAACTGTTTTTT
>-|TRBV9|-|TRBJ1-1
CASSVSLGGNTEAFF
TGTGCCAGCAGCGTCTCCTTGGGGGGGAACACTGAAGCTTTCTTT
>-|TRBV27|-|TRBJ2-2
CASRRLESGELFF
TGTGCCAGCAGGAGGTTAGAGTCTGGGGAGCTGTTTTTT
>TRBD1|TRBV4-3|-|TRBJ2-3
CASSQAGTGGLADTQYF
TGCGCCAGCAGCCAGGCCGGGACAGGGGGCCTGGCAGATACGCAGTATTTT
>TRBD2|TRBV11-3|once|TRBJ2-1
CASSPAGTNNEQFF
TGTGCCAGCAGCCCTGCAGGGACTAACAATGAGCAGTTCTTC
>TRBD1|TRBV4-2|-|TRBJ2-7
CASSLGQGYEQYF
TGTGCCAGCAGCCTGGGACAGGGATACGAGCAGTACTTC
>TRBD1|TRBV29-1|-|TRBJ1-4
CSVAGGWPATNEKLFF
TGCAGCGTTGCAGGGGGGTGGCCCGCAACTAATGAAAAACTGTTTTTT
>-|TRBV6-5|-|TRBJ2-1
CASSYSIGGNNEQFF
TGTGCCAGCAGTTACTCGATTGGCGGGAACAATGAGCAGTTCTTC
>-|TRBV7-8|-|TRBJ2-3
CASSSRVSDTQYF
TGTGCCAGCAGCTCAAGAGTTTCAGATACGCAGTATTTT
>TRBD1|TRBV7-9|-|TRBJ1-2
CASSLAGTDYNYGYTF
TGTGCCAGCAGCTTAGCCGGGACAGACTATAACTATGGCTACACCTTC
>TRBD1|TRBV7-8|-|TRBJ1-2
CASSLASTGLSGYTF
TGTGCCAGCAGCTTAGCATCGACAGGGCTTTCTGGCTACACCTTC
>-|TRBV19|once|TRBJ2-1
CASHVSRVCNEQFF
TGTGCCAGCCACGTTTCCCGGGTGTGCAATGAGCAGTTCTTC
>TRBD2|TRBV2|-|TRBJ2-1
CASRGLVDEQFF
TGTGCCAGCAGGGGACTAGTCGATGAGCAGTTCTTC
>TRBD1|TRBV2|-|TRBJ2-6
CASSDPGQRNSGANVLTF
TGTGCCAGCAGTGATCCGGGACAGCGCAACTCTGGGGCCAACGTCCTGACTTTC
>TRBD2|TRBV19|-|TRBJ2-7
CASSIGSGSGYEQYF
TGTGCCAGTAGTATAGGTAGCGGGAGTGGGTACGAGCAGTACTTC
>TRBD2|TRBV5-8|-|TRBJ2-3
CASTPPGGWTDTQYF
TGTGCCAGCACCCCCCCGGGGGGGTGGACAGATACGCAGTATTTT
>-|TRBV6-1|-|TRBJ2-7
CASSEFRPIIQGTYEQYF
TGTGCCAGCAGTGAATTTCGCCCGATTATTCAGGGCACCTACGAGCAGTACTTC
>-|TRBV29-1|-|TRBJ2-5
CSVGLDSEETQYF
TGCAGCGTTGGCCTGGACAGCGAGGAGACCCAGTACTTC
>TRBD1|TRBV19|-|TRBJ2-7
CASSPAGTGGYEQYF
TGTGCCAGTAGTCCGGCCGGGACAGGGGGCTACGAGCAGTACTTC
>-|TRBV30|few|TRBJ2-3
CAWSVRSSDADTQYF
TGTGCCTGGAGTGTACGGTCTAGCGATGCAGATACGCAGTATTTT
>-|TRBV27|-|TRBJ1-1
CASSPRAGEAFF
TGTGCCAGCAGTCCAAGAGCTGGTGAAGCTTTCTTT
>TRBD2|TRBV9|-|TRBJ2-3
CASSVDGRATNTQYF
TGTGCCAGCAGCGTAGACGGGAGGGCCACAAATACGCAGTATTTT
>-|TRBV6-1|-|TRBJ2-7
CASSEGRWEQYF
TGTGCCAGCAGTGAGGGGCGGTGGGAGCAGTACTTC
>-|TRBV7-8|-|TRBJ2-1
CASSLGPGGNEQFF
TGTGCCAGCAGCTTAGGTCCAGGAGGGAATGAGCAGTTCTTC
>TRBD1|TRBV7-7|-|TRBJ2-5
CASSLSRGQQETQYF
TGTGCCAGCAGCTTGTCCCGGGGACAGCAAGAGACCCAGTACTTC
>-|TRBV28|-|TRBJ2-3
CASSFSGGGTDTQYF
TGTGCCAGCAGTTTTTCCGGGGGAGGCACAGATACGCAGTATTTT
>TRBD2|TRBV5-1|-|TRBJ2-1
CASRIAGGYNEQFF
TGCGCCAGCAGAATAGCGGGAGGATACAATGAGCAGTTCTTC
>-|TRBV19|-|TRBJ2-7
CASSIAGQSPNEQYF
TGTGCCAGTAGTATCGCGGGACAGAGCCCCAACGAGCAGTACTTC